The 3 T cell receptor beta chains presented below share a single source sample, sequenced in a study of cytomegalovirus exposure and HLA in healthy donors. The PCR ran on 60 Vbeta and 13 Jbeta primers. Data came from immunoSEQ multiplex PCR; TCRdb stores just in-frame clones and leaves some out. This table holds about 150,000 clones, more than 70% found once. The sample comprised PBMCs. Receptors were obtained from a man younger than 30 in good health and CMV-seropositive.

The V gene is TRBV30, the J gene TRBJ2-2; 8 nucleotides agree with TRBD1. Germline V gene data show CDR1 as GTSNPN and CDR2 as SVGIG (reference sequence). The length of the CDR3 is 12 residues. The DNA for the CDR3 is TGTGGGTCAGGGGGCTTGGTCGGGGAGCTGTTTTTT. This sequence encodes CGSGGLVGELFF.

This clone is a singleton in its sample. V usage is TRBV15 and J usage is TRBJ1-1; D is perhaps TRBD1 (6 bases). Germline V gene lookup returns CDR1 LNHNV and CDR2 YYDKDF (reference sequence). V was clipped by 9 bases and J by 0 bases, with 17 bases between them. The CDR3 spans 15 residues. This chain's CDR3 is CATTYDTGLNTEAFF. CDR3 DNA: TGTGCCACTACCTACGATACAGGGTTGAACACTGAAGCTTTCTTT.

There are a few counts of this clone. This chain links TRBV28 with TRBJ2-7, with D perhaps matching TRBD1 (6 bases). Germline lookup yields CDR1 MDHEN and CDR2 SYDVKM. The CDR3 contains 15 residues. Trimming shortened V by 4 bases and J by 2 bases, and 15 bases separated the two germline ends. The CDR3 is CASSSRGHTTYEQYF. Here the CDR3 DNA reads TGTGCCAGCAGTTCCAGGGGCCATACTACCTACGAGCAGTACTTC.